This TCR beta chain was identified during a study of CD8+ T cells in alopecia areata (dated by TCRdb to 2016 to 2019). In terms of the full investigation: Treated patients were enrolled in an open-label pilot trial of oral tofacitinib at 5 to 10 mg twice daily for moderate-to-severe alopecia areata. Tofacitinib was given for 6 to 18 months, followed by 6 months of follow-up off drug to assess delayed response and recurrence. For the treated patients, the SALT score, which quantifies what percentage of scalp surface area is affected, served as the measure of disease severity. High-throughput TCRbeta sequencing was used to examine T cell clonal expansion in alopecia areata in both the C3H/HeJ mouse model and human patients. Human TCRbeta sequencing covered scalp tissue and sorted CD4+ and CD8+ peripheral blood T cells from patchy and totalis/universalis alopecia areata patients and healthy controls. Biopsies were taken from tofacitinib-treated patients at baseline and at 4 and 24 weeks of treatment, and a later scalp biopsy was taken in several of the tofacitinib-treated patients. Scalp clonality was compared among normal scalp (n=4), patchy alopecia areata scalp (n=8), and alopecia totalis/universalis scalp (n=8). The RNA source kit depended on sample type: the PAXgene miRNA kit for fixed scalp, the miRNeasy kit for PBMCs, and the RNeasy kit for mouse skin. immunoSEQ multiplex PCR using 35 Vbeta forward primers and 13 Jbeta reverse primers was used to amplify TCRbeta CDR3 regions. Overall study outcomes, separate from this receptor: Many expanded lesional clones were found to persist in scalp and blood during tofacitinib treatment, and relapse after treatment cessation may be partly explained by this persistence. Resident alphabeta T cells in normal human skin are also sequenced, complicating scalp TCR repertoire analysis, unlike mouse skin dominated by gammadelta T cells. Because the treated cohort was small and had just a single nonresponder, larger studies are needed to establish links between baseline CD8+ expansion and response. Compared with normal scalp, lesional scalp, particularly in alopecia totalis/universalis, had higher clonality and more expanded CD8+ clones, which suggests antigenic drive. Tofacitinib significantly decreased scalp clonality and the number of expanded CD8+ clones among the top 100 scalp clones. Shared TCR sequences between patients were less evident than in mice, which may be partly attributable to HLA diversity in the patient population.

Libraries were made using the immunoSEQ multiplex PCR assay. RNA was extracted from all samples and reverse transcribed into cDNA as template for TCR sequencing. First-strand cDNA was synthesized with SuperScript III using a 2:1 mix of oligo-dT and random hexamers. A synthetic immune receptor repertoire was used to measure amplification bias, and any remaining bias was corrected computationally. In the paper's pipeline: Raw reads were preprocessed to remove errors, and CDR3 was defined according to IMGT conventions as the region from the conserved cysteine to phenylalanine. Clonality was calculated as 1 minus Shannon entropy normalized by log2 of the number of productive unique TCRs. Whether each scalp clone was CD4 or CD8 was inferred by checking scalp TCRbeta sequences against the CD4 and CD8 repertoires from sorted blood. The clones in this table, taken by TCRdb from immuneACCESS, are in-frame only. Not every clone is retained; where verified, under half of the shortfall comes from an unresolved V gene, and the cause of the rest is unknown. Clone size and V and J calls were adopted from that table, with D and trimming inferred from the DNA. Recorded for this sample are about 160,000 clones; around three fifths of them occurred a single time. Of the sample, around 0.9% is held by the ten largest clones.

Explained via the paper, the time point label denotes: around 4 weeks on oral tofacitinib. The meaning of the sample's treatment or condition label: oral pan-JAK inhibitor, 5-10 mg twice daily. Peripheral blood and lesional scalp punch biopsies were obtained from patients with alopecia areata. PBMCs were isolated by density centrifugation and stained for CD3, CD4 and CD8, after which CD4+ and CD8+ T cells were sorted on a FACSAria. From a lookup of the germline V gene, CDR1 and CDR2 are SGHRS and YFSETQ. At the junction V is shortened by 3 bases and J by 5 bases, with 9 bases in between. The CDR3 covers 12 residues, taking in both the cysteine and the phenylalanine. Kept here is only the CDR3 DNA, which spans 36 bases and is read in frame from base 1. As concerns this clone: What antigen it recognizes has not been identified. Base qualities were left out, and no much larger clone turns up one base away.

The rearrangement joined TRBV5-1 to TRBJ2-7; the D gene could be either TRBD1 or TRBD2, each agreeing at 5 bases. Source: CD4+ T cells sorted from blood, taken at week 4, from a patient treated with tofacitinib. The sequence derives from a human donor with alopecia areata. CDR3 sequence: CASSSRDHEQYF. In nucleotide form, the sequence is TGCGCCAGCAGCTCGAGGGACCACGAGCAGTACTTC.